The rows below give T cell receptor beta chains drawn from one sample of a study of blood T cell repertoires in COVID-19. Sequencing was performed with immunoSEQ multiplex PCR; in TCRdb, only in-frame clones are kept and a portion is missing. In the table there are roughly 450,000 clones, 90% of which are singletons. The sample comprised PBMCs or T cells enriched from blood (not recorded which). The receptors here all came from a man younger than 35 who had recovered from COVID-19. CDR3s include the opening cysteine and the closing phenylalanine or tryptophan. The D gene is left open where the match is weak. Only part of the rows carry a size: once, few, many, or a class if the clone is expanded.

TRBJ1-2 - TRBV7-9 TRBD1 CASSHAGTGDYGYTF TGTGCCAGCAGCCACGCCGGGACAGGGGATTACGGCTACACCTTC
TRBJ2-7 few TRBV5-1 TRBD1 CASSRDRAYEQYF TGCGCCAGCAGCAGGGACAGAGCCTACGAGCAGTACTTC
TRBJ2-5 - TRBV5-1 TRBD1 CASSLGGQRKETQYF TGCGCCAGCAGCTTGGGGGGACAGAGGAAAGAGACCCAGTACTTC
TRBJ2-2 - TRBV15 TRBD2 CATSRQDKAGPNTGELFF TGTGCCACCAGCAGGCAAGATAAAGCGGGGCCGAACACCGGGGAGCTGTTTTTT
TRBJ1-2 - TRBV3-1/TRBV3-2 TRBD1 CASSPTGGNYGYTF TGTGCCAGCAGCCCAACAGGGGGCAACTATGGCTACACCTTC
TRBJ1-2 - TRBV18 - CASSRGIDGYTF TGTGCCAGCTCAAGGGGGATTGATGGCTACACCTTC
TRBJ1-2 - TRBV9 - CASSGHARGYTF TGTGCCAGCAGCGGACATGCCCGAGGCTACACCTTC
TRBJ2-7 - TRBV3-1/TRBV3-2 TRBD2 CASSQNPGGVYEQYF TGTGCCAGCAGCCAAAATCCGGGGGGGGTCTACGAGCAGTACTTC
TRBJ1-1 - TRBV7-9 - CASRWVQHTEAFF TGTGCCAGCCGCTGGGTACAGCACACTGAAGCTTTCTTT
TRBJ2-7 - TRBV5-1 TRBD1 CASSKSTGTGVYEQYF TGCGCCAGTTCCAAGTCCACCGGGACAGGGGTCTACGAGCAGTACTTC
TRBJ1-5 - TRBV6-5 - CASEVADNQPQHF TGTGCCAGCGAGGTCGCAGACAATCAGCCCCAGCATTTT
TRBJ2-5 - TRBV4-1 - CASSQGSDTSRETQYF TGCGCCAGCAGCCAAGGCTCCGACACCAGTAGAGAGACCCAGTACTTC
TRBJ2-7 - TRBV4-1 - CASSQEAFYEQYF TGCGCCAGCAGCCAAGAGGCTTTCTACGAGCAGTACTTC
TRBJ1-1 - TRBV5-1 - CASSMDSYTEAFF TGCGCCAGCAGCATGGACAGTTACACTGAAGCTTTCTTT
TRBJ2-6 - TRBV13 TRBD1 CASSTGASGANVLTF TGTGCCAGCAGCACAGGGGCCTCTGGGGCCAACGTCCTGACTTTC
TRBJ1-4 - TRBV19 - CATRQASNEKLFF TGTGCCACCAGACAGGCGTCTAATGAAAAACTGTTTTTT
TRBJ1-1 few TRBV28 TRBD1 CASIPGGIRMNTEAFF TGTGCCAGCATCCCAGGGGGGATCCGCATGAACACTGAAGCTTTCTTT
TRBJ1-2 - TRBV27 TRBD1 CARGDSVYGYTF TGTGCCAGGGGGGACAGCGTCTATGGCTACACCTTC
TRBJ2-1 - TRBV5-1 - CASHTRINEQFF TGCGCCAGCCATACTAGGATTAATGAGCAGTTCTTC
TRBJ2-7 - TRBV28 - CASSPLRGYEQYF TGTGCCAGCAGTCCACTCAGGGGCTACGAGCAGTACTTC
TRBJ1-5 - TRBV28 - CASSFRRYSNQPQHF TGTGCCAGCAGTTTTCGCCGGTATAGCAATCAGCCCCAGCATTTT
TRBJ1-6 - TRBV10-2 TRBD1 CASRDRGDVSPLHF TGCGCCAGCAGAGACAGGGGAGATGTGTCACCCCTCCACTTT
TRBJ1-3 - TRBV12-5 - CASGLMGAGNTIYF TGTGCTAGTGGTTTAATGGGAGCTGGAAACACCATATATTTT
TRBJ2-1 - TRBV10-3 - CATENSYNEQFF TGTGCAACAGAGAACTCCTACAATGAGCAGTTCTTC
TRBJ1-3 - TRBV7-8 - CASSLLDRRGDTIYF TGTGCCAGCAGCTTGCTAGACAGGCGTGGGGACACCATATATTTT
TRBJ1-2 - TRBV9 - CASSSGGKSNYGYTF TGTGCCAGCAGCTCGGGAGGAAAATCGAACTATGGCTACACCTTC
TRBJ2-1 - TRBV10-1 TRBD2 CASSVAGEGEQFF TGCGCCAGCAGTGTAGCGGGAGAGGGTGAGCAGTTCTTC
TRBJ2-7 - TRBV29-1 - CSVESHYEQYF TGCAGCGTTGAGAGCCACTACGAGCAGTACTTC
TRBJ2-5 - TRBV5-1 - CASSLAQRETQYF TGCGCCAGCAGCTTGGCCCAGCGAGAGACCCAGTACTTC
TRBJ2-1 - TRBV23-1 TRBD2 CASSPRREWPSNEQFF TGCGCCAGCAGCCCGCGGCGGGAGTGGCCGAGTAATGAGCAGTTCTTC
TRBJ1-2 - TRBV20-1 - CSANQGGYTF TGCAGTGCTAATCAGGGAGGCTACACCTTC
TRBJ1-6 - TRBV3-1/TRBV3-2 - CASSLIGDSPLHF TGTGCCAGCAGCCTAATAGGGGATTCACCCCTCCACTTT
TRBJ1-5 - TRBV19 TRBD1 CASKKGQGNLNSNQPQHF TGTGCCAGTAAAAAGGGACAGGGCAACCTGAATAGCAATCAGCCCCAGCATTTT
TRBJ1-2 - TRBV19 TRBD1 CASSPDRVGNYGYTF TGTGCCAGTAGTCCGGACAGGGTCGGGAACTATGGCTACACCTTC
TRBJ1-1 - TRBV2 - CASSAGTIEAFF TGTGCCAGCAGCGCCGGGACAATTGAAGCTTTCTTT
TRBJ1-1 - TRBV5-1 TRBD1 CASIGFAGDRNTEAFF TGCGCCAGCATCGGATTCGCAGGGGACAGGAACACTGAAGCTTTCTTT
TRBJ2-1 - TRBV5-1 - CASSLVARPEQFF TGCGCCAGCAGCTTGGTTGCTAGACCTGAGCAGTTCTTC
TRBJ2-7 - TRBV2 TRBD2 CASRRSSGGYEQYF TGTGCCAGCAGGCGGTCTAGCGGGGGTTATGAGCAGTACTTC
TRBJ1-4 few TRBV19 - CATSAPAGQANNEKLFF TGTGCCACCAGTGCCCCGGCAGGGCAGGCCAATAATGAAAAACTGTTTTTT
TRBJ1-1 - TRBV11-2 TRBD1 CASSLRDGTGSEAFF TGTGCCAGCAGCTTAAGGGACGGGACAGGGAGTGAAGCTTTCTTT
TRBJ1-2 - TRBV28 - CASSFPGNYGYTF TGTGCCAGCAGTTTCCCGGGTAACTATGGCTACACCTTC
TRBJ2-2 - TRBV2 TRBD2 CASRRLAGVTGELFF TGTGCCAGCAGGAGACTAGCGGGGGTTACCGGGGAGCTGTTTTTT
TRBJ2-7 few TRBV27 - CASRDTGSYEQYF TGTGCCAGCAGGGACACAGGGTCCTACGAGCAGTACTTC
TRBJ1-4 - TRBV7-2 TRBD1 CASSLGDRDNEKLFF TGTGCCAGCAGCTTAGGAGACAGGGATAATGAAAAACTGTTTTTT
TRBJ2-2 - TRBV18 - CASSPQGVTTGELFF TGTGCCAGCTCACCCCAGGGCGTCACCACCGGGGAGCTGTTTTTT
TRBJ1-6 - TRBV9 - CASSGSSYNSPLHF TGTGCCAGCAGCGGGAGCTCCTATAATTCACCCCTCCACTTT